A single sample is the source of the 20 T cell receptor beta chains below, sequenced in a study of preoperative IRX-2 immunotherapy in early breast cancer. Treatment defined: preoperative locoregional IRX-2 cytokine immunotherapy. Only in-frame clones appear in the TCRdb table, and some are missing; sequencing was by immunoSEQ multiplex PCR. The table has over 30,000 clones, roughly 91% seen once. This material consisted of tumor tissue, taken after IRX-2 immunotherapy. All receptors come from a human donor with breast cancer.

CDR3 sequence: CASSDRSVNQPQHF. As DNA, the CDR3 is TGCGCCAGCAGTGACAGGTCAGTCAATCAGCCCCAGCATTTT. This chain connects TRBV10-2 to TRBJ1-5, with no clear D. The ends were cut back, 3 bases at V and 3 bases at J, with 9 bases in the middle. The germline CDR1 and CDR2 sequences are WSHSY and SAAADI. This CDR3 comprises 14 residues.

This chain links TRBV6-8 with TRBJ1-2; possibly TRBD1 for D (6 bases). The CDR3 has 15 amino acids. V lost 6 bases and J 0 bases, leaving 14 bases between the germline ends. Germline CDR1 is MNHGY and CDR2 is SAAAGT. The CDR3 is CASSSSGGPNYGYTF. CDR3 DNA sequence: TGTGCCAGCAGCTCCTCGGGGGGCCCTAACTATGGCTACACCTTC.

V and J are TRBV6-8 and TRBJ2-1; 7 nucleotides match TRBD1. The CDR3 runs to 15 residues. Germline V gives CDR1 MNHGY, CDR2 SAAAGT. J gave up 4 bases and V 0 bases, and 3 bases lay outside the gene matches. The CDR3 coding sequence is TGTGCCAGCAGTTACTCGCAGGGGGTTTACAATGAGCAGTTCTTC. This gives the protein CASSYSQGVYNEQFF.

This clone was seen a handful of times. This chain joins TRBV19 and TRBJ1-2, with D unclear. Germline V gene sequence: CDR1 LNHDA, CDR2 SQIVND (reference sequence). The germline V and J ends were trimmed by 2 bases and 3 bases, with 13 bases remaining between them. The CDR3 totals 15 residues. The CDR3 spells CASSIFRGSDYGYTF. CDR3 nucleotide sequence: TGTGCCAGTAGTATATTTCGGGGAAGTGACTATGGCTACACCTTC.

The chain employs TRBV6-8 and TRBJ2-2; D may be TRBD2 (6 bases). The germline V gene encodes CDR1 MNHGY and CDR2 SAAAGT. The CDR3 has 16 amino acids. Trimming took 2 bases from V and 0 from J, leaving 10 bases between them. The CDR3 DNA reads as TGTGCCAGCAGTTACGAACTAGCCGCGAACACCGGGGAGCTGTTTTTT. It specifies CASSYELAANTGELFF.

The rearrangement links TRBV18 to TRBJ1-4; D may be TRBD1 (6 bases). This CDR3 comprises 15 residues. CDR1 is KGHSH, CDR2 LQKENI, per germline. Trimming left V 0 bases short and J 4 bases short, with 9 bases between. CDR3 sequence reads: CASSPPLQGNEKLFF. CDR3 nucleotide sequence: TGTGCCAGCTCACCACCGTTACAGGGTAATGAAAAACTGTTTTTT.

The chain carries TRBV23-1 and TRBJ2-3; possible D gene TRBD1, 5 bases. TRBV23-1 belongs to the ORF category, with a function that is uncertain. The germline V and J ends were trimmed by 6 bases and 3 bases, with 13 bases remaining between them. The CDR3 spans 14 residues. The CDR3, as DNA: TGCGCCAGCAGCCAGGGTACATGGACAGATACGCAGTATTTT. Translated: CASSQGTWTDTQYF.

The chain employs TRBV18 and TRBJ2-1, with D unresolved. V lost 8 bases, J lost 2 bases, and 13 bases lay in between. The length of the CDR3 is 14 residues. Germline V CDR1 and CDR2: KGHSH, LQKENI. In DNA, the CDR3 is TGTGCCAGCCTACGGGTGGGGACCTACAATGAGCAGTTCTTC. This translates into CASLRVGTYNEQFF.

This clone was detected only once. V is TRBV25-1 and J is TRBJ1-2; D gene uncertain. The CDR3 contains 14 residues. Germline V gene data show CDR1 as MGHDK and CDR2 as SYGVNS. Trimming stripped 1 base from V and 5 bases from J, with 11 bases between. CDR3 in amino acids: CASSEFDPEYGYTF. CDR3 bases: TGTGCCAGCAGTGAATTTGACCCCGAATATGGCTACACCTTC.

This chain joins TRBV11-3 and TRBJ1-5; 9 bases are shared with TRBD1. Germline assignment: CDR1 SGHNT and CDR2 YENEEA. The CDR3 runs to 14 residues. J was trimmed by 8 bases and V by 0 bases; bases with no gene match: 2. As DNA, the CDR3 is TGTGCCAGCAGCTTAGAACAGGGGGCTAAGCCCCAGCATTTT. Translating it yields CASSLEQGAKPQHF.

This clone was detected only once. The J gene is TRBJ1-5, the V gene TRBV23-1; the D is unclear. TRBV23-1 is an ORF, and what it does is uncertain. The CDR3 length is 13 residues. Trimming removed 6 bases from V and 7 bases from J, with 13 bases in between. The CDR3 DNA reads TGCGCCAGCAGCTTGGATCCGGACCAGCCCCAGCATTTT. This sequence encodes CASSLDPDQPQHF.

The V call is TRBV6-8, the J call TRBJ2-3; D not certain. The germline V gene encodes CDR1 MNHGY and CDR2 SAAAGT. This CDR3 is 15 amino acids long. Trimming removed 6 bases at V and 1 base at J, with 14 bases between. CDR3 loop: CASRYSHAGTDTQYF. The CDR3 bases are TGTGCCAGCAGGTACAGCCACGCGGGCACAGATACGCAGTATTTT.

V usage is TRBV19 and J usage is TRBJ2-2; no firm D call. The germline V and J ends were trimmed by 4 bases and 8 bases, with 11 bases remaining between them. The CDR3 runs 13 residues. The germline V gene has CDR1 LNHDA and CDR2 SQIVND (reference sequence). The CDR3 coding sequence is TGTGCCAGTAGTACAACTCCTAAGGGGGAGCTGTTTTTT. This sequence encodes CASSTTPKGELFF.

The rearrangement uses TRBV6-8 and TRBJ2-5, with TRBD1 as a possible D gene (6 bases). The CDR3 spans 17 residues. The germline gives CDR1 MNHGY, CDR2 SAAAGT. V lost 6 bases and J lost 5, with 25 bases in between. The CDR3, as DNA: TGTGCCAGCAGCCTCTCCGGGACACCTCCCGGATGGGAGACCCAGTACTTC. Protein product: CASSLSGTPPGWETQYF.

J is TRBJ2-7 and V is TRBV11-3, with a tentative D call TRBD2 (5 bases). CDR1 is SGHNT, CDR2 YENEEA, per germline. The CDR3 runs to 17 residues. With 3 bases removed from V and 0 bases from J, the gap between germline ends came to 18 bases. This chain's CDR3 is CASSLGRREGSSYEQYV. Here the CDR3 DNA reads TGTGCCAGCAGCTTGGGTCGACGGGAAGGCAGCTCCTACGAGCAGTACGTC.

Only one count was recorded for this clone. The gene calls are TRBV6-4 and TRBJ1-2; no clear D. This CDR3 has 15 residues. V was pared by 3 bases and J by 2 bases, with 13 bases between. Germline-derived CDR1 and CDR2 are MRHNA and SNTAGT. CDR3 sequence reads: CASSEVSQANYGYTF. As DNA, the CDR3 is TGTGCCAGCAGTGAAGTCTCTCAGGCGAACTATGGCTACACCTTC.

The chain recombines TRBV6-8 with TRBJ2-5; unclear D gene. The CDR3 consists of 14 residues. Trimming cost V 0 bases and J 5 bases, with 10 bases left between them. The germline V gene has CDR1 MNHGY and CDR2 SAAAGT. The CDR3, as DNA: TGTGCCAGCAGTTACTCGTTCGCGTTGGAGACCCAGTACTTC. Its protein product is CASSYSFALETQYF.

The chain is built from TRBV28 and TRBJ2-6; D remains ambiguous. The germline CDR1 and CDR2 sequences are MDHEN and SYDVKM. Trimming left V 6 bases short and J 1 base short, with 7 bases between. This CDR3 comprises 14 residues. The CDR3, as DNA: TGTGCCAGCAGCCCACTATCTGGGGCCAACGTCCTGACTTTC. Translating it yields CASSPLSGANVLTF.

The CDR3 coding sequence is TGTGCCAGCAGTTTATCCTCGCCTAACTATGGCTACACCTTC. Translating it yields CASSLSSPNYGYTF. V gene TRBV28 combines with J gene TRBJ1-2; D is unclear. CDR3 size: 14 residues. Trimming left V 1 base short and J 0 bases short, with 6 bases between. Germline-derived CDR1 and CDR2 are MDHEN and SYDVKM.

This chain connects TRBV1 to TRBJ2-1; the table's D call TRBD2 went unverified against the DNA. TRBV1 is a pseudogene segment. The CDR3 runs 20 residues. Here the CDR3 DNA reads TGCGCCAGCAGCCAACCGAGACTAGCGGGGGCCACGAGCTCCTACAATGAGCAGTTCTTC. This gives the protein CASSQPRLAGATSSYNEQFF.